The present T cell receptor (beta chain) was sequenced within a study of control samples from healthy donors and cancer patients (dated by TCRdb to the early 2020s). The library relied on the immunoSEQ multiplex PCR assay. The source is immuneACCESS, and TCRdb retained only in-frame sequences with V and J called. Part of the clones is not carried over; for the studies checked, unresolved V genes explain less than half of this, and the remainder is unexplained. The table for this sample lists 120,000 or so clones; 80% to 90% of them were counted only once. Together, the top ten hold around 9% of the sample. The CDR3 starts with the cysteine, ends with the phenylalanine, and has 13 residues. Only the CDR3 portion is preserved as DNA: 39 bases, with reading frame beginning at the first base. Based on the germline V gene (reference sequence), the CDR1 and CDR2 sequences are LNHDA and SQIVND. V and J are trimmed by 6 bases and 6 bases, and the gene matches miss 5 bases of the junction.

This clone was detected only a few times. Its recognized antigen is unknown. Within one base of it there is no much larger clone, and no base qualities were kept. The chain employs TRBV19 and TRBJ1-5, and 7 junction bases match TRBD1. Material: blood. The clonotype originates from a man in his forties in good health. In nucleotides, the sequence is TGTGCCAGTAGGTCACAGGGGATTCAGCCCCAGCATTTT. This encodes CASRSQGIQPQHF.